The clone carrying this TCR gamma chain came up a few times. The target antigen is unknown. These data belong to a study of Vδ1+ human thymocytes. Whole-study findings and limits: Thymic TRG and TRD repertoires appeared highly polyclonal, with Gaussian CDR3 length distributions. Despite high sort purity, about 20% of thymic T cell receptor delta sequences were Vdelta2. Donors shared many TRG clonotypes but few TRD clonotypes.

After alphabeta T cell depletion, CD3+ Vdelta1+ Vdelta2- thymocytes were sorted. Sequences come from RNA converted to cDNA by reverse transcription. Pooled V-gene forward primers with one constant-region reverse primer generated the CDR3 amplicons by multiplex PCR. TCRdb reanalysed the multiplex PCR reads with CATT. The profile shows 30,000 to 45,000 gamma-chain clones, around 20% of them singletons. The CDR3 has 15 residues. The trim removed 0 bases at V and 8 bases at J, leaving 13 bases unmatched. Germline assignment: CDR1 VTNTFY and CDR2 YDVSTARD (reference sequence). The rearrangement links TRGV3 to TRGJ1 or TRGJ2. The sequenced material came from Vdelta1+ gamma-delta thymocytes from the thymus. Stated subset: FACS-sorted CD3+ TCRalphabeta- TCRVdelta1+ TCRVdelta2- thymocytes. This receptor was obtained from a girl under two years old who had congenital heart surgery. The CDR3 spells CATWDRRNSRDKKLF. In nucleotides, the CDR3 is TGTGCCACCTGGGACAGGAGGAATTCGCGGGATAAGAAACTCTTT.